In its sample, the clone carrying this TCR beta chain was seen a few times. The authors ran a second PCR of about 6 to 11 cycles using a sample-barcoded 5' primer and a J-beta primer mix. One entry per CDR3 protein, called by TCRdb with MiXCR from the 5' RACE reads. Altogether about 930,000 distinct CDR3 sequences are present, about 28% being singletons, with the ten largest covering 10%. This sample was taken from a study of blood T cells in healthy people across ages. The CDR3 has 14 amino acids. V gave up 5 bases and J gave up 0 bases, with 10 bases separating them. CDR1 is SGHTA and CDR2 is FQGNSA in the germline V gene. These data were also reused for a study on T cells of mothers and their children. Turning to that study: The TCR beta CDR3 read count exceeded 9.5 million for each mother and was about 2.7 million for each child.

The clonotype comes from a woman aged 40-49 years in good health. The rearrangement uses TRBV7-2 and TRBJ1-1; D unclear. The sample consisted of blood. The CDR3 region is CASSAPGMNTEAFF. Here the CDR3 DNA reads TGTGCCAGCAGCGCCCCCGGCATGAACACTGAAGCTTTCTTT.